Listed below are T cell receptor beta chains from one sample, sequenced in a study of shared clonotypes between healthy human individuals. Generated by immunoSEQ multiplex PCR, the TCRdb table keeps only in-frame clones and is missing some. The data contain about 680,000 clones, roughly 72% of them singletons. Input material: memory CD4+ T cells sorted from blood. Every receptor here comes from a woman in her twenties or thirties in good health. The conserved cysteine and the conserved F or W are not part of the CDR3 here. Fields, in order: CDR3 protein, J gene, V gene.

cdr3_aa: ASSLRLAGGPYEQY; j_call: TRBJ2-7; v_call: TRBV5-1
cdr3_aa: ASSYMRPSTDTQY; j_call: TRBJ2-3; v_call: TRBV6-6
cdr3_aa: AWSVRGHLYNEQF; j_call: TRBJ2-1; v_call: TRBV30
cdr3_aa: ASSLNRVDTQY; j_call: TRBJ2-3; v_call: TRBV13
cdr3_aa: ASSRMGDSGANVLT; j_call: TRBJ2-6; v_call: TRBV25-1
cdr3_aa: ASSPGTEQF; j_call: TRBJ2-1; v_call: TRBV10-1
cdr3_aa: AWSQGAGNQPQH; j_call: TRBJ1-5; v_call: TRBV30
cdr3_aa: ASSLEGEPIYEQY; j_call: TRBJ2-7; v_call: TRBV11-2
cdr3_aa: ASSSGTNYGYT; j_call: TRBJ1-2; v_call: TRBV28
cdr3_aa: ASRGYKTGEYEQY; j_call: TRBJ2-7; v_call: TRBV6-5
cdr3_aa: ASRSGNVPLVANVLT; j_call: TRBJ2-6; v_call: TRBV19
cdr3_aa: ATRLASINEQF; j_call: TRBJ2-1; v_call: TRBV28
cdr3_aa: ASRGTVGNTIY; j_call: TRBJ1-3; v_call: TRBV27
cdr3_aa: ASSVGTGTDTQY; j_call: TRBJ2-3; v_call: TRBV5-1
cdr3_aa: ASSLGQLQETQY; j_call: TRBJ2-5; v_call: TRBV5-4
cdr3_aa: ASSDRDRDGYT; j_call: TRBJ1-2; v_call: TRBV5-1
cdr3_aa: ASRDLSGRGETQY; j_call: TRBJ2-5; v_call: TRBV2
cdr3_aa: ASSQSYSNYGYT; j_call: TRBJ1-2; v_call: TRBV16
cdr3_aa: ASTPTGEHTEAF; j_call: TRBJ1-1; v_call: TRBV6-1
cdr3_aa: ASSLAGTGAQYEQY; j_call: TRBJ2-7; v_call: TRBV5-1
cdr3_aa: ASRDRGGSNQPQH; j_call: TRBJ1-5; v_call: TRBV28
cdr3_aa: ASSYRPNTGELF; j_call: TRBJ2-2; v_call: TRBV6-5
cdr3_aa: ASSRQGRGSENQPQH; j_call: TRBJ1-5; v_call: TRBV19